Following are 20 T cell receptor beta chains from one sample sequenced in a study of blood T cell repertoires in COVID-19. Some clones are missing from TCRdb's copy, which holds only in-frame ones; the method was immunoSEQ multiplex PCR. Among 150,000 to 200,000 clones listed, around four fifths were seen once. Sequencing was done on a sample of peripheral blood. The receptors stem from a woman in her seventies with COVID-19, enrolled during active disease.

This clone is a singleton in its sample. The V gene is TRBV24-1, the J gene TRBJ2-3; TRBD2 matches at 8 bases. Per the germline V gene, CDR1 is KGHDR and CDR2 is SFDVKD. J gave up 0 bases and V 0 bases, and 1 base lay outside the gene matches. The CDR3 totals 16 residues. The CDR3: CATSDLPSGSTDTQYF. The DNA of the CDR3 is TGTGCCACCAGTGATTTGCCTAGCGGGAGCACAGATACGCAGTATTTT.

This rearrangement joins TRBV6-5 to TRBJ1-1; D is perhaps TRBD1 (5 bases). CDR3 size: 15 residues. Per the germline V gene, CDR1 is MNHEY and CDR2 is SVGAGI. V lost 0 bases, J lost 1 base, and 9 bases lay in between. This chain's CDR3 is CASSYSWQGNTEAFF. In DNA, the CDR3 is TGTGCCAGCAGTTACTCTTGGCAGGGGAACACTGAAGCTTTCTTT.

The V and J genes are TRBV6-5 and TRBJ1-1, with TRBD1 matching 7 bases. CDR1 MNHEY and CDR2 SVGAGI come from the germline V gene. Losses at the gene ends were 7 bases for V and 0 bases for J; bases not matched to a gene: 5. CDR3 length: 14 residues. The CDR3 is CASTKGQVNTEAFF. CDR3 nucleotide sequence: TGTGCCAGCACCAAAGGACAGGTGAACACTGAAGCTTTCTTT.

This chain uses TRBV19 with TRBJ2-1; tentatively, D is TRBD2 (6 bases). V was cut by 10 bases and J by 4 bases, with 17 bases left in between. CDR1 and CDR2 from the germline V gene are LNHDA and SQIVND (reference sequence). The CDR3 covers 14 residues. The CDR3 sequence: CATRERPLYNEQFF. The CDR3 coding sequence is TGTGCCACCCGGGAGCGACCGCTATACAATGAGCAGTTCTTC. Supplemented by reference TRBV19 and TRBJ2-1, the full variable domain reads DGGITQSPKYLFRKEGQNVTLSCEQNLNHDAMYWYRQDPGQGLRLIYYSQIVNDFQKGDIAEGYSVSREKKESFPLTVTSAQKNPTAFYLCATRERPLYNEQFFGPGTRLTVL.

The chain is built from TRBV7-6 and TRBJ1-3; D is perhaps TRBD1 (5 bases). Trimming cost V 4 bases and J 4 bases, with 20 bases left between them. Germline lookup yields CDR1 SGHVS and CDR2 FNYEAQ. The CDR3 is made up of 17 amino acids. The CDR3 sequence is CASSSPFSRGSGNTIYF. The CDR3 DNA reads TGTGCCAGCAGCTCCCCCTTTTCAAGGGGATCCGGAAACACCATATATTTT.

The gene calls are TRBV18 and TRBJ1-1, with 8 bases identical to TRBD1. Germline values: CDR1 KGHSH, CDR2 LQKENI. Germline trimming cut 5 bases from V and 2 bases from J; bases unmatched to any gene: 7. There are 15 residues in the CDR3. CDR3 region: CASSSQGQGNTEAFF. CDR3 bases: TGTGCCAGCTCATCACAAGGACAGGGCAACACTGAAGCTTTCTTT.

CDR3 DNA: TGTGCCAGCAGGAGGACAGGTAGGGGAGCTTTCTTT. This translates into CASRRTGRGAFF. The gene calls are TRBV5-6 and TRBJ1-1, with TRBD1 matching 7 bases. CDR3 length: 12 residues. Trimming at V came to 5 bases and at J to 10 bases, leaving 8 bases not matched to a gene. CDR1 SGHDT and CDR2 YYEEEE come from the germline V gene.

CDR3 in amino acids: CASSLMVSHEQYF. The CDR3 nucleotides are TGTGCCAGCAGTTTAATGGTGAGCCACGAGCAGTACTTC. V is TRBV28 and J is TRBJ2-7, with D unclear. Germline V gene sequence: CDR1 MDHEN, CDR2 SYDVKM. The germline V and J ends were trimmed by 2 bases and 5 bases, with 10 bases remaining between them. CDR3 length equals 13 residues.

CDR3 amino acids: CASNQGTGYNQPQHF. Here the CDR3 DNA reads TGTGCCAGCAACCAAGGGACAGGGTATAATCAGCCCCAGCATTTT. The V and J genes are TRBV6-5 and TRBJ1-5; 9 bases are a match to TRBD1. V shed 7 bases, J shed 4 bases, and the junction held 8 bases outside the gene matches. The CDR3 has 15 residues. Germline V gene data show CDR1 as MNHEY and CDR2 as SVGAGI.

The chain links TRBV12-5 to TRBJ2-2; 8 nucleotides align to TRBD1. The CDR3 consists of 18 residues. V lost 2 bases, J lost 4 bases, and 12 bases stayed unmatched. The germline V gene has CDR1 LGHNT and CDR2 FRNRAP. The CDR3 reads CASGLSLGQASFTGELFF. The CDR3 DNA reads TGTGCTAGTGGTTTGTCACTGGGACAGGCTTCTTTCACCGGGGAGCTGTTTTTT. The variable domain in full, completed from reference TRBV12-5 and TRBJ2-2, reads DARVTQTPRHKVTEMGQEVTMRCQPILGHNTVFWYRQTMMQGLELLAYFRNRAPLDDSGMPKDRFSAEMPDATLATLKIQPSEPRDSAVYFCASGLSLGQASFTGELFFGEGSRLTVL.

The rearrangement links TRBV28 to TRBJ1-1, with a possible D match to TRBD1 (5 bases). Trimming took off 2 bases at V and 3 bases at J, with 16 bases between the two ends. The germline CDR1 and CDR2 sequences are MDHEN and SYDVKM. There are 16 residues in the CDR3. Here the CDR3 reads CASSLLGAKPYTEAFF. The CDR3 coding sequence is TGTGCCAGCAGTTTACTAGGGGCCAAACCCTACACTGAAGCTTTCTTT.

This sequence joins TRBV28 and TRBJ2-5; 7 bases align to TRBD1. The CDR3 consists of 14 residues. Germline V gene sequence: CDR1 MDHEN, CDR2 SYDVKM. V was clipped by 5 bases and J by 1 base; unmatched bases: 4. For the CDR3, the DNA is TGTGCCAGCAGTCCAGGGGGTGGCCAAGAGACCCAGTACTTC. Residues: CASSPGGGQETQYF.

This chain connects TRBV5-1 to TRBJ1-6; D is uncertain. The V end lost 7 bases, the J end lost 9 bases, and 14 bases lay between the germline ends. CDR1 SGHRS and CDR2 YFSETQ come from the germline V gene. The CDR3 is 13 residues long. CDR3 nucleotides: TGCGCCAGCTACGACGATGACTCTTCACCCCTCCACTTT. Encoded protein: CASYDDDSSPLHF.

The CDR3 reads CASSLGSAGAKNIQYF. CDR3 in DNA: TGTGCCAGCAGCTTGGGCTCAGCGGGGGCCAAAAACATTCAGTACTTC. V is TRBV5-4 and J is TRBJ2-4, with 7 bases that match TRBD2. Germline trimming cut 0 bases from V and 1 base from J; bases unmatched to any gene: 4. Germline V gene data show CDR1 as SGHNT and CDR2 as YYREEE (reference sequence). The CDR3 runs to 16 residues.

This sequence joins TRBV7-9 and TRBJ2-1; the D gene is possibly TRBD2 (6 bases). Germline CDR1 is SEHNR and CDR2 is FQNEAQ (reference sequence). V shed 4 bases and J shed 1 base, with 20 bases lying between them. The CDR3 contains 18 residues. The CDR3 nucleotides read TGTGCCAGCAGCTCGTATCCCTCAGGTAGCGGATCCTACAATGAGCAGTTCTTC. This translates into CASSSYPSGSGSYNEQFF.

The chain links TRBV4-1 to TRBJ2-1; 11 bases align to TRBD2. This CDR3 contains 17 residues. The trim removed 1 base at V and 7 bases at J, leaving 9 bases unmatched. Germline assignment: CDR1 MGHRA and CDR2 YSYEKL. The DNA of the CDR3 is TGCGCCAGCAGCCAAGGTCCTCTAGCGGGAGGCAGGAATGAGCAGTTCTTC. This translates into CASSQGPLAGGRNEQFF.

V usage is TRBV5-1 and J usage is TRBJ2-7; D is possibly TRBD1 (6 bases). This CDR3 contains 15 residues. Germline CDR1 reads SGHRS; CDR2 reads YFSETQ. V lost 5 bases and J lost 3, with 18 bases in between. CDR3 in amino acids: CASREGQMRVYEQYF. As DNA, the CDR3 is TGCGCCAGCAGAGAAGGACAGATGAGGGTCTACGAGCAGTACTTC.

This clone was observed once. The chain employs TRBV6-6 and TRBJ1-4; D gene uncertain. V lost 4 bases and J 7 bases, leaving 13 bases between the germline ends. The germline gives CDR1 MNHNY, CDR2 SVGAGI (reference sequence). The CDR3 loop spans 14 amino acids. The CDR3 DNA follows: TGTGCCAGCAGTTGGAGGCGCGGAGTTGAAAAACTGTTTTTT. This sequence encodes CASSWRRGVEKLFF.

The chain links TRBV5-1 to TRBJ2-1; 11 bases align to TRBD2. Germline-derived CDR1 and CDR2 are SGHRS and YFSETQ. This CDR3 contains 16 residues. J gave up 3 bases and V 0 bases, and 2 bases lay outside the gene matches. The DNA of the CDR3 is TGCGCCAGCAGCTTGGGCGGGACTAGCGGCTACAATGAGCAGTTCTTC. Its protein is CASSLGGTSGYNEQFF. Variable domain in full (rest from reference TRBV5-1 and TRBJ2-1): KAGVTQTPRYLIKTRGQQVTLSCSPISGHRSVSWYQQTPGQGLQFLFEYFSETQRNKGNFPGRFSGRQFSNSRSEMNVSTLELGDSALYLCASSLGGTSGYNEQFFGPGTRLTVL.

As to this clone: This sample also contains other DNA sequences that code for the same CDR3. The chain has TRBV6-5 and TRBJ1-1, with 7 bases that match TRBD1. V trimming: 6 bases; J trimming: 3 bases; junction bases outside the gene matches: 4. In germline, CDR1 is MNHEY, CDR2 SVGAGI. The CDR3 covers 13 residues. The CDR3 DNA reads TGTGCCAGCAGAAGACAGGGTGACACTGAAGCTTTCTTT. Protein sequence: CASRRQGDTEAFF.